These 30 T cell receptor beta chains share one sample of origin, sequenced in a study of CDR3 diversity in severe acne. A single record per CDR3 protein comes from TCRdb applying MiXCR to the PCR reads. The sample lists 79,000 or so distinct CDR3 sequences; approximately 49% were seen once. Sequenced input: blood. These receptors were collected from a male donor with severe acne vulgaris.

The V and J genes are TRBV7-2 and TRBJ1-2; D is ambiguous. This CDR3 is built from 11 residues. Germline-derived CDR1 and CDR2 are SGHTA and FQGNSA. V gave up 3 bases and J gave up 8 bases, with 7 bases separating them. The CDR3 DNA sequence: TGTGCCAGCAGCTTGGCGGGGGGCTACACCTTC. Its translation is CASSLAGGYTF.

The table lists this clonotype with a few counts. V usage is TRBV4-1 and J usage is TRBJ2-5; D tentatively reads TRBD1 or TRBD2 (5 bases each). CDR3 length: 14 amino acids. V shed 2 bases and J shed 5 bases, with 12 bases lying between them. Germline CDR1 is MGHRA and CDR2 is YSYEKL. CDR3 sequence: CASSQLGPSETQYF. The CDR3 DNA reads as TGCGCCAGCAGCCAATTGGGACCTTCGGAGACCCAGTACTTC.

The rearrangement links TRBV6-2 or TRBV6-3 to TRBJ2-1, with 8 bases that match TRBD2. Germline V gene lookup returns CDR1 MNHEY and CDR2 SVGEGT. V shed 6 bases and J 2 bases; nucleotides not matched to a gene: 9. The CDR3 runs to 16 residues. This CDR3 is CASRGLDGGAYNEQFF. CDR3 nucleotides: TGTGCCAGCAGAGGACTAGACGGGGGGGCCTACAATGAGCAGTTCTTC.

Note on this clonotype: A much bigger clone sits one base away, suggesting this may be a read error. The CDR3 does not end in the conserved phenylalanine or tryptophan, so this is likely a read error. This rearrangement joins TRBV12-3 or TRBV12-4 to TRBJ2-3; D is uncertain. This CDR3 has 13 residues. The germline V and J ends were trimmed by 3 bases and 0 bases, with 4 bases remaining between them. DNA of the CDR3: TGTGCCAGCAGTTTTTCTAGCACAGATACGCAGTATATT. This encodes CASSFSSTDTQYI.

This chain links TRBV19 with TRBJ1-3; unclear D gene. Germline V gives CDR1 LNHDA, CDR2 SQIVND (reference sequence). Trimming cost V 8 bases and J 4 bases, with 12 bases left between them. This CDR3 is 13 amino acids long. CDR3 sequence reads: CASSEGTGNTIYF. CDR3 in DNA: TGTGCCAGTTCCGAGGGAACGGGAAACACCATATATTTT.

The CDR3 protein is CASSSDRGRETQYF. For the CDR3, the DNA is TGTGCCAGCAGCTCGGACAGGGGGCGTGAGACCCAGTACTTC. This rearrangement joins TRBV7-9 to TRBJ2-5; 11 bases are shared with TRBD1. V dropped 4 bases and J dropped 5; count of bases not matched to a gene: 3. Germline CDR1 and CDR2: SEHNR and FQNEAQ (reference sequence). This CDR3 is 14 amino acids long. The complete variable domain, with remaining parts taken from reference TRBV7-9 and TRBJ2-5, reads DTGVSQNPRHKITKRGQNVTFRCDPISEHNRLYWYRQTLGQGPEFLTYFQNEAQLEKSRLLSDRFSAERPKGSFSTLEIQRTEQGDSAMYLCASSSDRGRETQYFGPGTRLLVL.

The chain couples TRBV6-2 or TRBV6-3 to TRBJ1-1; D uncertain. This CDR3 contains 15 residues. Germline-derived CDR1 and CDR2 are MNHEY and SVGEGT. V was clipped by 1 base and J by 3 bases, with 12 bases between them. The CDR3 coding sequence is TGTGCCAGCAGTTACTGGAATCCTAGGCACACTGAAGCTTTCTTT. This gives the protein CASSYWNPRHTEAFF.

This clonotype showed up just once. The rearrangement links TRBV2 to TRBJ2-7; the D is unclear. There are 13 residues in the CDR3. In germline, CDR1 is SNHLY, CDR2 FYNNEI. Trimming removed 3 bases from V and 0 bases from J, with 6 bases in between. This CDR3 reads CASSEDASYEQYF. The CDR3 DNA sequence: TGTGCCAGCAGTGAGGACGCCTCCTACGAGCAGTACTTC. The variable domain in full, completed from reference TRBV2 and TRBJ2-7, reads EPEVTQTPSHQVTQMGQEVILRCVPISNHLYFYWYRQILGQKVEFLVSFYNNEISEKSEIFDDQFSVERPDGSNFTLKIRSTKLEDSAMYFCASSEDASYEQYFGPGTRLTVT.

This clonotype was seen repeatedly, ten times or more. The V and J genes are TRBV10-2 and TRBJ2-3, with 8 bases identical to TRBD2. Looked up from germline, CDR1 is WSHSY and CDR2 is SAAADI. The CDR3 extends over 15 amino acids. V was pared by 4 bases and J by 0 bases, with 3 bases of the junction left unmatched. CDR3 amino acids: CASSVAGSSTDTQYF. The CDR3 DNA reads TGCGCCAGCAGTGTAGCGGGGTCGAGCACAGATACGCAGTATTTT.

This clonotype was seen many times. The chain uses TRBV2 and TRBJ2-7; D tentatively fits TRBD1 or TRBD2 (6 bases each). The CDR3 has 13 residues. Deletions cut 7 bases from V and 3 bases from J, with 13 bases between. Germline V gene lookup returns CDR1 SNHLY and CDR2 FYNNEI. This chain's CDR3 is CASTRDTYYEQYF. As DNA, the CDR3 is TGTGCCAGCACGCGGGACACTTACTACGAGCAGTACTTC.

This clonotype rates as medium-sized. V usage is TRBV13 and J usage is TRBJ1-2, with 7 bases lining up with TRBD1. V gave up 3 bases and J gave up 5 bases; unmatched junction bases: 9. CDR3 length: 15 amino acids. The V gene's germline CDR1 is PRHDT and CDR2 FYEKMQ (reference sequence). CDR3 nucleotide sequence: TGTGCCAGCAGCTTTCAATCGGGACAGAGGTATGGCTACACCTTC. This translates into CASSFQSGQRYGYTF.

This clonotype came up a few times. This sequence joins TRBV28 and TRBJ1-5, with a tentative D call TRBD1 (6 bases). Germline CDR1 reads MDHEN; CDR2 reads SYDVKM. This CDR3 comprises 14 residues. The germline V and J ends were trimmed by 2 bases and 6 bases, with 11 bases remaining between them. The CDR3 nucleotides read TGTGCCAGCAGTTTAACCCAGGGGACTCAGCCCCAGCATTTT. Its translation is CASSLTQGTQPQHF.

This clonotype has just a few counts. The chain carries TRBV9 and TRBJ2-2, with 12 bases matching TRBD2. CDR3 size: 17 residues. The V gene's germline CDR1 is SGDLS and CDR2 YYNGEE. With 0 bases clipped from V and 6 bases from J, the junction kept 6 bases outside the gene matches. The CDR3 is CASSVDLTSGSSGELFF. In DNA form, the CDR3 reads TGTGCCAGCAGCGTAGATCTGACTAGCGGGAGTTCCGGGGAGCTGTTTTTT. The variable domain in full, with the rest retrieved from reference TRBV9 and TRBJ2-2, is DSGVTQTPKHLITATGQRVTLRCSPRSGDLSVYWYQQSLDQGLQFLIQYYNGEERAKGNILERFSAQQFPDLHSELNLSSLELGDSALYFCASSVDLTSGSSGELFFGEGSRLTVL.

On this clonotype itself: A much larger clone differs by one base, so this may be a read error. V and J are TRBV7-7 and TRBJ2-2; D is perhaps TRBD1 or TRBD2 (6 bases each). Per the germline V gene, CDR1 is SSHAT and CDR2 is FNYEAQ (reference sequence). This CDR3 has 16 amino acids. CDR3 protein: CASSARRGPNTGELFF. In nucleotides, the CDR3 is TGTGCTAGCAGCGCCCGACGGGGGCCGAACACCGGGGAGCTGTTTTTT.

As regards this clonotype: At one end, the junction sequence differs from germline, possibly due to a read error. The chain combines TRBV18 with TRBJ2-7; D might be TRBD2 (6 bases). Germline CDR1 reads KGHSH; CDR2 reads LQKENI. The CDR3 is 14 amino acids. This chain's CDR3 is CAGSPPGSRPKQYF. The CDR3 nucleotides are TGTGCCGGCTCACCACCCGGGAGCCGCCCCAAGCAGTACTTC.

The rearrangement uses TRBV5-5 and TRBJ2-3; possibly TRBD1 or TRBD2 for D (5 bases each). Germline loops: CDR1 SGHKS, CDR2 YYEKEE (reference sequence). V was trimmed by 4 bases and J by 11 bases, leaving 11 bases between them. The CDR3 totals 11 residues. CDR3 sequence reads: CASSRDLRQYF. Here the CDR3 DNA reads TGTGCCAGCAGCCGGGACCTCCGGCAGTATTTT.

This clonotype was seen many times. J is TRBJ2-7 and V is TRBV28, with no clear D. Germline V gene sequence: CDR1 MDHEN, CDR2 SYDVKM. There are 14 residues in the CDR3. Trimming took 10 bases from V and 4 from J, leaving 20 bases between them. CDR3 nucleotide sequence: TGTGCCACCACCTCGCCCCTAGAGCCATACGAGCAGTACTTC. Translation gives CATTSPLEPYEQYF. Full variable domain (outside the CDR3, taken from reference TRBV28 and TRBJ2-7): DVKVTQSSRYLVKRTGEKVFLECVQDMDHENMFWYRQDPGLGLRLIYFSYDVKMKEKGDIPEGYSVSREKKERFSLILESASTNQTSMYLCATTSPLEPYEQYFGPGTRLTVT.

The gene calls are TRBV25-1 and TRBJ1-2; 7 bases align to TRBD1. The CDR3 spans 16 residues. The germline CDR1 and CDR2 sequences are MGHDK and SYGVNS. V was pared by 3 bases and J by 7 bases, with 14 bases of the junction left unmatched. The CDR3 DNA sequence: TGTGCCAGCAGTGACGGCACGAGGGGGCAACTTCGTGGCTACACCTTC. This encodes CASSDGTRGQLRGYTF.

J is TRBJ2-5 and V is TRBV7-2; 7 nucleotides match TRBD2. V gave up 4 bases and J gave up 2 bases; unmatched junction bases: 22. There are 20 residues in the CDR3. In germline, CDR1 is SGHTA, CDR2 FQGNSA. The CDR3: CASSSTNPGLLAGDQETQYF. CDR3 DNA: TGTGCCAGCAGCTCAACCAACCCCGGACTTTTAGCGGGCGATCAAGAGACCCAGTACTTC.

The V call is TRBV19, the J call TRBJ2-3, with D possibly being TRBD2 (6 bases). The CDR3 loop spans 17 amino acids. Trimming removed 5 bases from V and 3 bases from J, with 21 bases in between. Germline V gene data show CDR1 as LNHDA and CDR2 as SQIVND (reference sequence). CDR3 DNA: TGTGCCAGTAGTTTCGATCCGCGGGAAGTTGGAACAGATACGCAGTATTTT. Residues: CASSFDPREVGTDTQYF.

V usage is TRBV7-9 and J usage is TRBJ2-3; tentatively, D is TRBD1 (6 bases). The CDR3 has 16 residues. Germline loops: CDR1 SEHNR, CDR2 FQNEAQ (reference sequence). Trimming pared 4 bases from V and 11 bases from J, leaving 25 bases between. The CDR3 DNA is TGTGCCAGCAGCTCGGACAGTTCGAGCTCCTACAATGAGCAGTATTTT. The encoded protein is CASSSDSSSSYNEQYF.

The CDR3, as DNA: TGTGCCACCAGTGATCCCAGACAGGGGGCCTACGAGCAGTACTTC. Its protein is CATSDPRQGAYEQYF. The chain joins TRBV24-1 to TRBJ2-7, with TRBD1 matching 9 bases. CDR1 is KGHDR, CDR2 SFDVKD, per germline. The CDR3 length is 15 residues. The trim removed 3 bases at V and 2 bases at J, leaving 4 bases unmatched.

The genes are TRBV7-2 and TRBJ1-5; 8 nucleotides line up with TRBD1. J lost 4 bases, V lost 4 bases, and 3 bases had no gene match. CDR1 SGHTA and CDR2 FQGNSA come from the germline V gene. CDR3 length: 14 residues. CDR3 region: CASSSTGGNQPQHF. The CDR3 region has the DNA TGTGCCAGCAGCTCCACAGGGGGGAATCAGCCCCAGCATTTT.

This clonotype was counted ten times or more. The CDR3 DNA is TGTGCCAGCAGTAGAAGTCAGCTGTCACCCCTCCACTTT. Encoded protein: CASSRSQLSPLHF. This chain joins TRBV2 and TRBJ1-6; D unresolved. CDR3 length equals 13 residues. The ends were cut back, 5 bases at V and 10 bases at J, with 12 bases in the middle. Germline V gene sequence: CDR1 SNHLY, CDR2 FYNNEI.

As DNA, the CDR3 is TGTGCCAGCAGTCTTAGGGGGCCGGGACTAGCGGGAGGGCCGGGGTACGAGCAGTACTTC. This encodes CASSLRGPGLAGGPGYEQYF. The chain has TRBV7-3 and TRBJ2-7, with TRBD2 matching over 16 bases. This CDR3 is 20 amino acids long. Per germline, CDR1 SGHTA and CDR2 FQGTGA. V gave up 6 bases and J gave up 4 bases; unmatched junction bases: 18.

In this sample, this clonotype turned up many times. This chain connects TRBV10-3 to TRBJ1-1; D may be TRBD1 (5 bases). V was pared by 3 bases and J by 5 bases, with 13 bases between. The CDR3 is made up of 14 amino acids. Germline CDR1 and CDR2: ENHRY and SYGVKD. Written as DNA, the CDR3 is TGTGCCATCAGTGATAAGGGGAGGCTAACTGAAGCTTTCTTT. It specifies CAISDKGRLTEAFF.

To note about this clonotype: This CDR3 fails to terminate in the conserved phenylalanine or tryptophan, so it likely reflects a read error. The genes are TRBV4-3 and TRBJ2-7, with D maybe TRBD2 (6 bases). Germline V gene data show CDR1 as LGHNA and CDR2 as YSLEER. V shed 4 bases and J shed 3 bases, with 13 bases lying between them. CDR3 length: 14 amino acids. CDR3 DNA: TGCGCCAGCAGCCCAAATCTGGGGGGCTACGAGCAGTACTTA. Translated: CASSPNLGGYEQYL.

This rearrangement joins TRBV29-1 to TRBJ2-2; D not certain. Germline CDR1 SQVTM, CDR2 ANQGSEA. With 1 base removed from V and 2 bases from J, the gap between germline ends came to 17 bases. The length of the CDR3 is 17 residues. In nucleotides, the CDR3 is TGCAGCGTTGAAGTAGCTGCAGACGGGTTTAACACCGGGGAGCTGTTTTTT. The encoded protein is CSVEVAADGFNTGELFF.

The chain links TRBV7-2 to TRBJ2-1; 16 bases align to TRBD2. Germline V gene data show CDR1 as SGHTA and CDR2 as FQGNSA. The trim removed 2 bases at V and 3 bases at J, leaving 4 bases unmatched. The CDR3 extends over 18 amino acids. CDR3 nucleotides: TGTGCCAGCAGCTTAATGGGACTAGCGGGAGGGATCTACAATGAGCAGTTCTTC. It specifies CASSLMGLAGGIYNEQFF.

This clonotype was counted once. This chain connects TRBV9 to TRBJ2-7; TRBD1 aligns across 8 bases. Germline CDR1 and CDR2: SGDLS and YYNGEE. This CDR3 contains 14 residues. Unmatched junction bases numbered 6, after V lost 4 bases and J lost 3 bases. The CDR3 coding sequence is TGTGCCAGCAGCCGGGACAGGACAGACTACGAGCAGTACTTC. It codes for CASSRDRTDYEQYF.